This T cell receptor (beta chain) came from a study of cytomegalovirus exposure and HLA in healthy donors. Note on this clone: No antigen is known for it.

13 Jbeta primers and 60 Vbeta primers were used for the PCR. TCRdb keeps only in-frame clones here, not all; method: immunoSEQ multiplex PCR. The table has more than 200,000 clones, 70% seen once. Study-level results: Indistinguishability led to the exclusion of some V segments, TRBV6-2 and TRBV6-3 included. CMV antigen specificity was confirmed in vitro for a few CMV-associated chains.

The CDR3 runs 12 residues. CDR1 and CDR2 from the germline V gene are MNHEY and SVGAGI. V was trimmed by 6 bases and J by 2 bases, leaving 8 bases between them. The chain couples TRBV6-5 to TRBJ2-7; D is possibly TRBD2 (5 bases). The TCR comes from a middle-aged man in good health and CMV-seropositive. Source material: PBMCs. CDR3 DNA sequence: TGTGCCAGCAGCCCTAGCACCTACGAGCAGTACTTC. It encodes CASSPSTYEQYF.